The sequence of this TCR beta chain was determined in a study of T cells in Graves' hyperthyroidism and ophthalmopathy. Pregnant or lactating patients were excluded, as were those with uncontrolled infection or other autoimmune disease. TCR beta CDR3 region amplification was performed from RNA transcripts. TCR CDR3 underwent first-round RT-PCR with the HTBI primer set. Each CDR3 protein is one row after TCRdb ran MiXCR on the multiplex PCR reads. The table lists 550,000 to 800,000 distinct CDR3 sequences, around 15% of them singletons. This clonotype has only a few counts. The CDR3 covers 13 residues. Germline V lookup: CDR1 MDHEN, CDR2 SYDVKM. V dropped 7 bases and J dropped 5 bases, with 14 bases sitting between them.

The J gene is TRBJ2-5, the V gene TRBV28, with D perhaps given as TRBD1 or TRBD2 (5 bases each). The sequence came from a young man with Graves' hyperthyroidism. Sequenced: blood. The CDR3 DNA reads TGTGCCAGCATTGGGGGAGAAGGGGAGACCCAGTACTTC. It yields the protein CASIGGEGETQYF.